The 20 T cell receptor beta chains reported below all come from one sample, sequenced in a study of CXCR3-negative and CXCR3-positive naive CD8 T cells. UMI-labeled 5' RACE yielded the TRB cDNA libraries. For each CDR3 protein, TCRdb gives one entry from its re-call of the 5' RACE reads, without DNA. The table for this sample gives 75,000 to 95,000 distinct CDR3 sequences. Specimen: naive CXCR3- CD8+ T cells from blood. Subset: CD45RO-CCR7+CD27+CD95- naive CD8+ T cells lacking CXCR3 (TNR3-). These TCRs come from a human donor in good health. Some clones in this sample may be carry-over from other donors' samples.

The chain couples TRBV25-1 to TRBJ1-1; without DNA, the TCRdb call of TRBD1 cannot be checked. Germline-derived CDR1 and CDR2 are MGHDK and SYGVNS. The CDR3 consists of 13 residues. The CDR3 is CASSGGDNTEAFF.

The V and J genes are TRBV29-1 and TRBJ2-7; the D call from TCRdb, TRBD1, cannot be confirmed without DNA. The CDR3 covers 14 residues. From germline, CDR1 is SQVTM and CDR2 ANQGSEA. The CDR3 protein is CSVGSGRGTYEQYF.

The chain employs TRBV29-1 and TRBJ2-6. This CDR3 is built from 15 residues. The germline CDR1 and CDR2 sequences are SQVTM and ANQGSEA. The CDR3: CSVLGYSSGANVLTF.

V is TRBV9 and J is TRBJ2-2. This CDR3 spans 13 amino acids. Germline V CDR1 and CDR2: SGDLS, YYNGEE. CDR3 protein: CASDRANTGELFF.

This rearrangement joins TRBV10-3 to TRBJ2-4; the D call from TCRdb, TRBD1, cannot be confirmed without DNA. Germline V lookup: CDR1 ENHRY, CDR2 SYGVKD. The CDR3 consists of 16 residues. The CDR3 sequence: CAISESAGEKSDIQYF.

The chain has TRBV29-1 and TRBJ2-5; the TRBD1 assignment by TCRdb is unverifiable without DNA. The germline V gene has CDR1 SQVTM and CDR2 ANQGSEA. CDR3 length: 14 residues. The CDR3 reads CSVELRGHQETQYF. Full variable domain (remainder filled in from reference TRBV29-1 and TRBJ2-5): SAVISQKPSRDICQRGTSLTIQCQVDSQVTMMFWYRQQPGQSLTLIATANQGSEATYESGFVIDKFPISRPNLTFSTLTVSNMSPEDSSIYLCSVELRGHQETQYFGPGTRLLVL.

The genes are TRBV28 and TRBJ1-6; the TRBD1 assignment by TCRdb is unverifiable without DNA. This CDR3 is built from 14 residues. Germline V gene data show CDR1 as MDHEN and CDR2 as SYDVKM. CDR3 region: CASSLTGSGSPLHF.

V is TRBV25-1 and J is TRBJ2-2; TCRdb's D call, TRBD1, is unchecked because there is no DNA. The CDR3 loop spans 16 amino acids. The germline V gene encodes CDR1 MGHDK and CDR2 SYGVNS. CDR3 sequence: CASSFDRDLNTGELFF. Full variable domain (missing parts from reference TRBV25-1 and TRBJ2-2): EADIYQTPRYLVIGTGKKITLECSQTMGHDKMYWYQQDPGMELHLIHYSYGVNSTEKGDLSSESTVSRIRTEHFPLTLESARPSHTSQYLCASSFDRDLNTGELFFGEGSRLTVL.

J is TRBJ2-7 and V is TRBV5-1; the D gene TCRdb calls, TRBD1, cannot be checked with no DNA. The CDR3 has 14 residues. Germline V gives CDR1 SGHRS, CDR2 YFSETQ. CDR3 sequence reads: CASSLADRGLEQYF.

The CDR3 spells CASSKGQAFGGYTF. The J gene is TRBJ1-2, the V gene TRBV12-3 or TRBV12-4; TCRdb's D call of TRBD1 is untestable without DNA. The CDR3 has 14 amino acids.

The rearrangement links TRBV29-1 to TRBJ2-3; TCRdb picks TRBD1, but there is no DNA to check that call. The CDR3 has 15 residues. CDR1 is SQVTM, CDR2 ANQGSEA, per germline. This CDR3 reads CSGLLLEQGTDTQYF.

The CDR3 is CASRLGEHGYTF. The chain recombines TRBV9 with TRBJ1-2. Germline loops: CDR1 SGDLS, CDR2 YYNGEE. The CDR3 covers 12 residues.

The gene calls are TRBV29-1 and TRBJ2-4; without DNA, the TCRdb call of TRBD1 cannot be checked. The germline CDR1 and CDR2 sequences are SQVTM and ANQGSEA. CDR3 length: 11 amino acids. This CDR3 reads CSVEGEGQPYF. Drawing the rest from reference TRBV29-1 and TRBJ2-4, the complete variable domain is SAVISQKPSRDICQRGTSLTIQCQVDSQVTMMFWYRQQPGQSLTLIATANQGSEATYESGFVIDKFPISRPNLTFSTLTVSNMSPEDSSIYLCSVEGEGQPYFGAGTRLSVL.

V and J are TRBV2 and TRBJ2-1; TCRdb's D call, TRBD1, is unchecked because there is no DNA. Germline V gene sequence: CDR1 SNHLY, CDR2 FYNNEI. This CDR3 has 19 amino acids. The CDR3 protein is CASSEGRGRSSKPYNEQFF.

The chain carries TRBV7-9 and TRBJ2-1; TCRdb returns TRBD1, unconfirmable since there is no DNA. CDR3 length: 16 residues. Germline V gene data show CDR1 as SEHNR and CDR2 as FQNEAQ (reference sequence). CDR3 region: CASTSSPGGTYNEQFF.

The V and J genes are TRBV20-1 and TRBJ1-2. The CDR3 totals 14 residues. Per germline, CDR1 DFQATT and CDR2 SNEGSKA (reference sequence). The chain's CDR3 is CSALIHELNYGYTF.

The chain links TRBV12-3 or TRBV12-4 to TRBJ1-6. This CDR3 has 17 residues. CDR3 in amino acids: CASSLGRPSSYNSPLHF.

The chain links TRBV25-1 to TRBJ1-1. Germline lookup yields CDR1 MGHDK and CDR2 SYGVNS. The length of the CDR3 is 12 residues. CDR3 residues: CASSDFSTEAFF.

The gene calls are TRBV27 and TRBJ2-7; TCRdb's assignment of TRBD1 cannot be checked, as there is no DNA. The germline V gene encodes CDR1 MNHEY and CDR2 SMNVEV (reference sequence). The CDR3 is 15 residues long. The CDR3: CASSLSGTGTYEQYF.

J is TRBJ2-4 and V is TRBV29-1. The length of the CDR3 is 12 residues. Germline values: CDR1 SQVTM, CDR2 ANQGSEA. This CDR3 reads CSVDRGSNIQYF.